The 23 T cell receptor beta chains presented below share a single source sample, sequenced in a study of beta chain features in type 1 diabetes. Study outcomes and limitations: Type 1 diabetes patients had TCRB CDR3s that were shorter (moderately but significantly so) in all four CD4+ subsets.

The whole isolated RNA underwent reverse transcription, so sequencing captured expressed TCRB transcripts. Clones were sequenced by immunoSEQ multiplex PCR, and TCRdb holds only the in-frame ones, with some missing. The sample has roughly 300,000 clones; 14% are singletons. The antigens these receptors bind are not known. Material: naive CD4+ T cells from blood. These receptors were collected from a man under 40 with type 1 diabetes.

This clone came up a few times. The chain has TRBV5-6 and TRBJ2-6; TRBD2 might be the D (5 bases). V shed 7 bases and J shed 2 bases, with 16 bases lying between them. CDR3 length: 16 residues. The germline gives CDR1 SGHDT, CDR2 YYEEEE. The CDR3 DNA reads as TGTGCCAGCTCCGGACTCACCCGGCCTGGGGCCAACGTCCTGACTTTC. Its translation: CASSGLTRPGANVLTF.

This clone was seen a handful of times. The V call is TRBV28, the J call TRBJ1-2, with D possibly TRBD1 on 5 matching bases. Germline V gene lookup returns CDR1 MDHEN and CDR2 SYDVKM. Between the trimmed V and J ends, which lost 5 bases and 0 bases, there was a span of 25 bases. The CDR3 spans 19 residues. The CDR3 DNA is TGTGCCAGCAGTCAAGGGGCGCTGGGTATTCGTGGAGCTAACTATGGCTACACCTTC. Protein product: CASSQGALGIRGANYGYTF.

CDR3: CASSLGQDEAGYTF. CDR3 sequence (DNA): TGTGCCAGCTCTCTGGGACAGGATGAAGCCGGCTACACCTTC. V gene TRBV18 combines with J gene TRBJ1-2; TRBD1 matches at 8 bases. This CDR3 is 14 amino acids long. The V gene end was trimmed by 6 bases and the J gene end by 8 bases; junction bases not matched to a gene: 11. Germline CDR1 is KGHSH and CDR2 is LQKENI.

The chain recombines TRBV7-8 with TRBJ2-5; D remains unclear. The CDR3 totals 14 residues. Per the germline V gene, CDR1 is SGHVS and CDR2 is FQNEAQ. Trimming cost V 5 bases and J 2 bases, with 12 bases left between them. This chain's CDR3 is CASSQLGRQETQYF. CDR3 in DNA: TGTGCCAGCAGCCAATTGGGCAGGCAAGAGACCCAGTACTTC.

The chain is built from TRBV27 and TRBJ1-1; weak D call: TRBD1 (5 bases). V lost 8 bases, J lost 1 base, and 8 bases lay in between. From germline, CDR1 is MNHEY and CDR2 SMNVEV (reference sequence). This CDR3 spans 12 amino acids. Here the CDR3 reads CASGARNTEAFF. The CDR3 bases are TGTGCCAGCGGGGCAAGGAACACTGAAGCTTTCTTT.

This rearrangement joins TRBV30 to TRBJ2-5, with 9 positions matching TRBD1. Germline CDR1 GTSNPN, CDR2 SVGIG (reference sequence). CDR3 length: 13 amino acids. V dropped 3 bases and J dropped 3; count of bases not matched to a gene: 2. The CDR3 loop is CAWRGQGKETQYF. The CDR3 DNA follows: TGTGCCTGGAGGGGACAGGGAAAAGAGACCCAGTACTTC.

The V gene is TRBV7-2, the J gene TRBJ2-7; 11 bases are a match to TRBD1. Germline-derived CDR1 and CDR2 are SGHTA and FQGNSA. The junction had 6 bases not matched to a gene; V was cut back by 5 bases and J by 3 bases. The length of the CDR3 is 15 residues. The CDR3 DNA is TGTGCCAGCAGCCCCTGGACAGGGGGCGGCTACGAGCAGTACTTC. Translated, it gives CASSPWTGGGYEQYF.

The chain employs TRBV5-4 and TRBJ1-2; 8 nucleotides agree with TRBD1. J was trimmed by 7 bases and V by 0 bases; bases with no gene match: 5. This CDR3 contains 14 residues. Germline-derived CDR1 and CDR2 are SGHNT and YYREEE (reference sequence). CDR3 nucleotide sequence: TGTGCCAGCAGCTTGGAAACAGGGGGATCTGGCTACACCTTC. It translates to CASSLETGGSGYTF.

This clone has more than one count but fewer than ten. Here the CDR3 DNA reads TGTGCCAGCAGTAAACAAGACTTCTACGAGCAGTACTTC. Translated: CASSKQDFYEQYF. This chain uses TRBV6-6 with TRBJ2-7; no clear D. Germline V CDR1 and CDR2: MNHNY, SVGAGI (reference sequence). The CDR3 sequence is 13 residues long. The germline V and J ends were trimmed by 5 bases and 3 bases, with 11 bases remaining between them.

The V and J genes are TRBV7-9 and TRBJ2-1, with D possibly being TRBD1 (5 bases). The ends were cut back, 3 bases at V and 10 bases at J, with 13 bases in the middle. The CDR3 loop spans 13 amino acids. Germline-derived CDR1 and CDR2 are SEHNR and FQNEAQ (reference sequence). CDR3 in amino acids: CASSFRTSLEQFF. The CDR3 DNA is TGTGCCAGCAGCTTCCGGACATCTCTAGAGCAGTTCTTC. The full variable domain, with the rest looked up from reference TRBV7-9 and TRBJ2-1, is DTGVSQNPRHKITKRGQNVTFRCDPISEHNRLYWYRQTLGQGPEFLTYFQNEAQLEKSRLLSDRFSAERPKGSFSTLEIQRTEQGDSAMYLCASSFRTSLEQFFGPGTRLTVL.

There are a few counts of this clone. The chain uses TRBV29-1 and TRBJ2-7; tentative D call: TRBD1 (6 bases). Germline CDR1 and CDR2: SQVTM and ANQGSEA. There are 14 residues in the CDR3. Trimming cost V 8 bases and J 0 bases, with 17 bases left between them. CDR3 sequence reads: CSFRGGSHSYEQYF. CDR3 coding DNA: TGCAGCTTTAGAGGGGGTAGCCACTCCTACGAGCAGTACTTC.

This clone was detected a few times. The CDR3 DNA follows: TGTGCCAGCAGCTTAGCTTGGCGGGAAAAACTGTTTTTT. This gives the protein CASSLAWREKLFF. The V and J genes are TRBV7-2 and TRBJ1-4; no clear D gene. Trimming shortened V by 0 bases and J by 8 bases, and 7 bases separated the two germline ends. The CDR3 is 13 amino acids. Germline loops: CDR1 SGHTA, CDR2 FQGNSA.

V usage is TRBV7-9 and J usage is TRBJ2-7; TRBD2 might be the D (6 bases). V shed 8 bases and J shed 3 bases, with 14 bases lying between them. In germline, CDR1 is SEHNR, CDR2 FQNEAQ (reference sequence). The CDR3 covers 13 residues. In DNA form, the CDR3 reads TGTGCCAGCCGGAGGGAGTCAAACTACGAGCAGTACTTC. It codes for CASRRESNYEQYF. Full variable domain (missing parts from reference TRBV7-9 and TRBJ2-7): DTGVSQNPRHKITKRGQNVTFRCDPISEHNRLYWYRQTLGQGPEFLTYFQNEAQLEKSRLLSDRFSAERPKGSFSTLEIQRTEQGDSAMYLCASRRESNYEQYFGPGTRLTVT.

The V gene is TRBV4-1, the J gene TRBJ2-7; TRBD1 matches at 7 bases. Germline CDR1 MGHRA, CDR2 YSYEKL. This CDR3 spans 13 amino acids. V was pared by 6 bases and J by 2 bases, with 4 bases of the junction left unmatched. The CDR3 reads CASSLTGTYEQYF. The CDR3 bases are TGCGCCAGCAGTCTGACAGGGACCTACGAGCAGTACTTC.

The genes are TRBV10-3 and TRBJ2-7; D ambiguous. CDR1 is ENHRY, CDR2 SYGVKD, per germline. CDR3 size: 13 residues. Trimming took 6 bases from V and 2 from J, leaving 11 bases between them. Here the CDR3 reads CAIRADTAYEQYF. As DNA, the CDR3 is TGTGCCATCAGGGCCGACACAGCCTACGAGCAGTACTTC.

This clone was detected only a few times. This chain links TRBV5-1 with TRBJ1-1, with TRBD1 as a possible D gene (6 bases). The CDR3 covers 15 residues. V lost 6 bases and J 0 bases, leaving 15 bases between the germline ends. Germline CDR1 reads SGHRS; CDR2 reads YFSETQ. CDR3 coding DNA: TGCGCCAGCAAGATAATCGACAGGATGAACACTGAAGCTTTCTTT. As protein: CASKIIDRMNTEAFF. The variable domain in full, completed from reference TRBV5-1 and TRBJ1-1, reads KAGVTQTPRYLIKTRGQQVTLSCSPISGHRSVSWYQQTPGQGLQFLFEYFSETQRNKGNFPGRFSGRQFSNSRSEMNVSTLELGDSALYLCASKIIDRMNTEAFFGQGTRLTVV.

This chain uses TRBV5-4 with TRBJ2-5, with 7 bases aligning to TRBD1. The CDR3 runs to 15 residues. The germline V gene has CDR1 SGHNT and CDR2 YYREEE (reference sequence). V lost 3 bases and J lost 5; bases outside the gene matches: 10. CDR3 in DNA: TGTGCCAGCAGCTCCGCGAAGGGGGCGGTGGAGACCCAGTACTTC. Encoded protein: CASSSAKGAVETQYF. Supplemented by reference TRBV5-4 and TRBJ2-5, the full variable domain reads ETGVTQSPTHLIKTRGQQVTLRCSSQSGHNTVSWYQQALGQGPQFIFQYYREEENGRGNFPPRFSGLQFPNYSSELNVNALELDDSALYLCASSSAKGAVETQYFGPGTRLLVL.

The chain is built from TRBV5-1 and TRBJ1-1; no definite D call. CDR3 length: 14 residues. Trimming removed 0 bases from V and 4 bases from J, with 10 bases in between. CDR1 and CDR2 (germline): SGHRS, YFSETQ. Here the CDR3 reads CASSLETGATEAFF. The CDR3 DNA reads TGCGCCAGCAGCTTGGAAACGGGAGCCACTGAAGCTTTCTTT.

This clone was picked up a small number of times. The chain is built from TRBV7-2 and TRBJ2-7, with 7 bases lining up with TRBD2. There are 15 residues in the CDR3. Germline CDR1 is SGHTA and CDR2 is FQGNSA. The trim removed 1 base at V and 2 bases at J, leaving 5 bases unmatched. The CDR3: CASSLVSSGTYEQYF. In nucleotides, the CDR3 is TGTGCCAGCAGCTTAGTTTCTAGCGGCACCTACGAGCAGTACTTC.

On this clone itself: The same CDR3 also results from other DNA sequences found in this sample. V and J are TRBV29-1 and TRBJ2-5; 8 nucleotides agree with TRBD1. The CDR3 is made up of 12 amino acids. Per the germline V gene, CDR1 is SQVTM and CDR2 is ANQGSEA. The junction had 1 base not matched to a gene; V was cut back by 4 bases and J by 3 bases. The CDR3 sequence: CSVVQGEETQYF. In DNA, the CDR3 is TGCAGCGTTGTACAGGGGGAAGAGACCCAGTACTTC. The entire variable domain, with the rest obtained from reference TRBV29-1 and TRBJ2-5, is as follows: SAVISQKPSRDICQRGTSLTIQCQVDSQVTMMFWYRQQPGQSLTLIATANQGSEATYESGFVIDKFPISRPNLTFSTLTVSNMSPEDSSIYLCSVVQGEETQYFGPGTRLLVL.

This chain links TRBV6-5 with TRBJ2-3; TRBD1 might be the D (5 bases). The CDR3 totals 15 residues. Looked up from germline, CDR1 is MNHEY and CDR2 is SVGAGI. Between the trimmed V and J ends, which lost 6 bases and 1 base, there was a span of 14 bases. Written as DNA, the CDR3 is TGTGCCAGCAGACTGGGGCGGAGTGGCACAGATACGCAGTATTTT. Its protein is CASRLGRSGTDTQYF.

This chain uses TRBV5-1 with TRBJ1-4; TRBD1 aligns across 10 bases. The V and J ends lost 4 bases and 8 bases, in that order; junction bases with no gene match: 8. The CDR3 runs 15 residues. Germline V CDR1 and CDR2: SGHRS, YFSETQ. The CDR3 reads CASSRAGTGEEKLFF. CDR3 bases: TGCGCCAGCAGCAGAGCCGGGACAGGGGAGGAAAAACTGTTTTTT. Supplemented by reference TRBV5-1 and TRBJ1-4, the full variable domain reads KAGVTQTPRYLIKTRGQQVTLSCSPISGHRSVSWYQQTPGQGLQFLFEYFSETQRNKGNFPGRFSGRQFSNSRSEMNVSTLELGDSALYLCASSRAGTGEEKLFFGSGTQLSVL.

The chain combines TRBV30 with TRBJ1-2; possible D gene TRBD1, 5 bases. V was clipped by 5 bases and J by 6 bases, with 16 bases between them. Germline CDR1 and CDR2: GTSNPN and SVGIG (reference sequence). CDR3 size: 13 residues. The CDR3 DNA sequence: TGTGCCTGGGGGAGGACAAACGTTGATGGCTACACCTTC. As protein: CAWGRTNVDGYTF.